This TCR beta chain was retrieved from a study of CXCR3-negative and CXCR3-positive naive CD8 T cells. Whole-study results and caveats: CXCR3-negative naive cells had less hydrophobic TRB CDR3s than did CXCR3-positive naive cells. Memory cells diverged, while naive CXCR3-positive and CXCR3-negative cells had similar TRBV-TRBJ usage.

This CDR3 comprises 16 residues. From germline, CDR1 is PRHDT and CDR2 FYEKMQ (reference sequence). In regard to this clonotype: Its antigen is not identified.

Through 5' RACE with UMI labels, the TRB cDNA libraries were prepared. TCRdb processed the 5' RACE reads again and assigns one entry to each CDR3 protein, with no DNA. The sample data list about 120,000 distinct CDR3 sequences. The V gene is TRBV13, the J gene TRBJ2-2; the TCRdb D gene call, TRBD2, has no DNA to confirm it. The receptor's source is a human donor in good health. Some clones in this sample may be carry-over from other donors' samples. The sample taken for sequencing was naive CXCR3+ CD8+ T cells from blood. The subset is: CD45RO-CCR7+CD27+CD95- naive CD8+ T cells expressing CXCR3 (TNR3+). The CDR3 reads CASSPPGLAGSGELFF. Full variable domain (outside the CDR3, taken from reference TRBV13 and TRBJ2-2): AAGVIQSPRHLIKEKRETATLKCYPIPRHDTVYWYQQGPGQDPQFLISFYEKMQSDKGSIPDRFSAQQFSDYHSELNMSSLELGDSALYFCASSPPGLAGSGELFFGEGSRLTVL.